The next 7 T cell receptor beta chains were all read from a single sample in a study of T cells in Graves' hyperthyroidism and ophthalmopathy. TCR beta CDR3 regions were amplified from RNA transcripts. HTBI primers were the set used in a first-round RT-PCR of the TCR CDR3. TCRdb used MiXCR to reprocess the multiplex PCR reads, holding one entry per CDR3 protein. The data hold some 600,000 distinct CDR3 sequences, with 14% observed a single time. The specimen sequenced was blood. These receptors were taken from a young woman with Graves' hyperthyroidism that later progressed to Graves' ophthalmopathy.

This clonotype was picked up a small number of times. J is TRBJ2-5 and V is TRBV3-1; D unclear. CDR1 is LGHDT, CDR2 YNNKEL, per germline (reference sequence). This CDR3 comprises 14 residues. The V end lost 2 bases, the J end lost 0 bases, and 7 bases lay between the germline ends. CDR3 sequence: CASSQRTDQETQYF. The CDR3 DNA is TGTGCCAGCAGCCAACGGACGGACCAAGAGACCCAGTACTTC.

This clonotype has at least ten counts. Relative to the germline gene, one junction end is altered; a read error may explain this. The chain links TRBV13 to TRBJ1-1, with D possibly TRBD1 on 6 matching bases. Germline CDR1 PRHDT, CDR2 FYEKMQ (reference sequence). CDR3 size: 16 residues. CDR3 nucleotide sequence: TGTGCCAGCAGCTTAGGGGGGGCCGCAATGAACTCTGAAGCTTTCTTT. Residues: CASSLGGAAMNSEAFF.

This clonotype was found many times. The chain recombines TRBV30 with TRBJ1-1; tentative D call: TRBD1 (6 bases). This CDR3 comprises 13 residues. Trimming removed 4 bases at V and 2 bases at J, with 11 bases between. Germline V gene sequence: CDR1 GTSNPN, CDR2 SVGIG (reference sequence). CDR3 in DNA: TGTGCCTGGAAGGGGGGCAGTAACACTGAAGCTTTCTTT. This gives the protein CAWKGGSNTEAFF.

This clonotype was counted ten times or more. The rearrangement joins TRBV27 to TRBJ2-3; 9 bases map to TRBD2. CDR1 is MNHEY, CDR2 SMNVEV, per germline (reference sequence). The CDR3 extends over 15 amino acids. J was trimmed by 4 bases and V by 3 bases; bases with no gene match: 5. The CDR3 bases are TGTGCCAGCAGTTTCGAGCGGGAGGATGCAGATACGCAGTATTTT. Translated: CASSFEREDADTQYF.

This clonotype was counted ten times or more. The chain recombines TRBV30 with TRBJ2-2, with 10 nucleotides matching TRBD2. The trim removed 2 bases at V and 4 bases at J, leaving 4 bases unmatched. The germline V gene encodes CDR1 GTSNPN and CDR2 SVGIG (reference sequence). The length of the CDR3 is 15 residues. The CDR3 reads CAWSSGRVSTGELFF. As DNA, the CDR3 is TGTGCCTGGAGTAGCGGGAGGGTTAGCACCGGGGAGCTGTTTTTT.

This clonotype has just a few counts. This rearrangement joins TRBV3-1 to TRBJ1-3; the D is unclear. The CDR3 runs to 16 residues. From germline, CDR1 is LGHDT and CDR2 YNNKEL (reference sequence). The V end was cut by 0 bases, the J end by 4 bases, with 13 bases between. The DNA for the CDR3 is TGTGCCAGCAGCCAAGAAGATTCCGGGTTCGGAAACACCATATATTTT. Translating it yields CASSQEDSGFGNTIYF.

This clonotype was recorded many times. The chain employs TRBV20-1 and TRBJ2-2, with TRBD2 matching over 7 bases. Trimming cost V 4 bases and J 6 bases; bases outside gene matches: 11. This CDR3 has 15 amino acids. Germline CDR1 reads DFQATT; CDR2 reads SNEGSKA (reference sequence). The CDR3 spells CSATASGYISGELFF. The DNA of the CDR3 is TGCAGTGCTACAGCTAGCGGTTACATATCCGGGGAGCTGTTTTTT.